A single sample is the source of the 23 T cell receptor beta chains below, sequenced in a study of T cells after posttransplantation cyclophosphamide. Treatment was busulfan-fludarabine conditioning, a marrow graft, and cyclophosphamide on days +3 and +4. Method: immunoSEQ multiplex PCR; TCRdb's copy keeps in-frame clones and lacks some. Seen here are about 7,200 clones, roughly four fifths observed once, and the top ten hold 15% to 20%. Sequences were derived from CD4+ T cells sorted from blood, sampled 1162 days after allogeneic stem cell transplant with posttransplant cyclophosphamide. These receptors were obtained from a female patient between 35 and 55 years old who received an allogeneic stem cell transplant from a related donor, was CMV-positive, and had no GVHD. Some of these T cells may belong to the graft donor.

This chain connects TRBV7-2 to TRBJ1-2; the D gene is possibly TRBD1 (6 bases). Trimming cost V 3 bases and J 5 bases, with 10 bases left between them. Germline V gives CDR1 SGHTA, CDR2 FQGNSA. The CDR3 length is 13 residues. In nucleotides, the CDR3 is TGTGCCAGCAGCTTCCTCACAGGGTATGGCTACACCTTC. Protein product: CASSFLTGYGYTF.

The genes are TRBV25-1 and TRBJ2-3; D perhaps matches TRBD2 (5 bases). V lost 7 bases, J lost 5 bases, and 10 bases lay in between. Germline CDR1 reads MGHDK; CDR2 reads SYGVNS. This CDR3 region has 12 residues. This chain's CDR3 is CASTEGKDTQYF. The CDR3 coding sequence is TGTGCCAGCACCGAGGGTAAAGATACGCAGTATTTT.

This clone was counted a single time. An end of the junction does not agree with germline; a read error may underlie this. Other DNA sequences in this sample translate to the same CDR3. The chain employs TRBV7-9 and TRBJ1-6, with a possible D match to TRBD1 (6 bases). CDR1 and CDR2 (germline): SEHNR, FQNEAQ (reference sequence). This CDR3 comprises 16 residues. The CDR3 sequence: CASSLVVGTSNSPLHF. The CDR3 DNA sequence: TGTGCCAGCAGCTTAGTCGTAGGGACAAGTAATTCCCCCCTCCACTTT.

This clone was seen only once. This chain uses TRBV5-5 with TRBJ2-2, with 13 bases lining up with TRBD2. Germline trimming cut 3 bases from V and 0 bases from J; bases unmatched to any gene: 5. Looked up from germline, CDR1 is SGHKS and CDR2 is YYEKEE (reference sequence). The CDR3 sequence is 18 residues long. CDR3 amino acids: CASSSGLAGWANTGELFF. CDR3 in DNA: TGTGCCAGCAGCTCGGGACTAGCGGGGTGGGCGAACACCGGGGAGCTGTTTTTT. Full variable domain (missing parts from reference TRBV5-5 and TRBJ2-2): DAGVTQSPTHLIKTRGQQVTLRCSPISGHKSVSWYQQVLGQGPQFIFQYYEKEERGRGNFPDRFSARQFPNYSSELNVNALLLGDSALYLCASSSGLAGWANTGELFFGEGSRLTVL.

This chain joins TRBV9 and TRBJ2-1, with D possibly being TRBD1 (6 bases). Trimming took off 4 bases at V and 1 base at J, with 9 bases between the two ends. The CDR3 totals 14 residues. Germline CDR1 and CDR2: SGDLS and YYNGEE. This chain's CDR3 is CASSTQGSYNEQFF. DNA of the CDR3: TGTGCCAGCAGCACCCAGGGGTCCTACAATGAGCAGTTCTTC.

This clone was counted between two and nine times. J is TRBJ1-1 and V is TRBV11-1; 10 nucleotides align to TRBD1. The CDR3 consists of 16 residues. CDR1 SGHAT and CDR2 FQDESV come from the germline V gene (reference sequence). Germline trimming cut 11 bases from V and 10 bases from J; bases unmatched to any gene: 22. For the CDR3, the DNA is TGTGCCGGAAGCAGGGGCCGGGACAGGGGAAGCAAAGTAGCTTTCTTT. It is translated as CAGSRGRDRGSKVAFF.

The chain links TRBV18 to TRBJ1-4; no clear D gene. V was clipped by 0 bases and J by 1 base, with 15 bases between them. Germline CDR1 and CDR2: KGHSH and LQKENI. This CDR3 has 18 residues. CDR3 bases: TGTGCCAGCTCACCACCGGGTTCTTTCGGGAGAACTAATGAAAAACTGTTTTTT. It specifies CASSPPGSFGRTNEKLFF.

This chain links TRBV6-4 with TRBJ2-3; TRBD1 aligns across 10 bases. CDR3 length: 15 residues. The germline CDR1 and CDR2 sequences are MRHNA and SNTAGT. Germline trimming cut 6 bases from V and 4 bases from J; bases unmatched to any gene: 7. The CDR3 region has the DNA TGTGCCAGCAGCGCCGGGACAGGGGTGGCAGATACGCAGTATTTT. It encodes CASSAGTGVADTQYF.

In its sample, this clone ranks as medium-sized. Other DNA sequences from this sample encode an identical CDR3 as well. The V call is TRBV5-8, the J call TRBJ1-6; no clear D. The germline CDR1 and CDR2 sequences are SGHTS and YDEGEE. Trimming shortened V by 4 bases and J by 4 bases, and 9 bases separated the two germline ends. CDR3 length: 14 amino acids. The CDR3 protein is CASSLRGYNSPLHF. Here the CDR3 DNA reads TGTGCCAGCAGCCTTCGGGGATATAATTCACCCCTCCACTTT.

CDR3 in DNA: TGTGCCAGCAAGGATGGGGGGAGGAATCAGCCCCAGCATTTT. It translates to CASKDGGRNQPQHF. The chain couples TRBV2 to TRBJ1-5, with D possibly matching TRBD1 (5 bases). Deletions cut 7 bases from V and 4 bases from J, with 14 bases between. There are 14 residues in the CDR3. Per the germline V gene, CDR1 is SNHLY and CDR2 is FYNNEI.

The chain has TRBV19 and TRBJ1-4; D is uncertain. V was clipped by 3 bases and J by 2 bases, with 10 bases between them. The CDR3 consists of 15 residues. The germline V gene encodes CDR1 LNHDA and CDR2 SQIVND (reference sequence). The CDR3 DNA is TGTGCCAGTAGTATCCGGGATCTCACTAATGAAAAACTGTTTTTT. Encoded protein: CASSIRDLTNEKLFF. The full variable domain, its missing parts supplied by reference TRBV19 and TRBJ1-4, is DGGITQSPKYLFRKEGQNVTLSCEQNLNHDAMYWYRQDPGQGLRLIYYSQIVNDFQKGDIAEGYSVSREKKESFPLTVTSAQKNPTAFYLCASSIRDLTNEKLFFGSGTQLSVL.

The rearrangement links TRBV5-1 to TRBJ2-1; no clear D. The CDR3 consists of 13 residues. V was pared by 0 bases and J by 4 bases, with 5 bases between. Germline V lookup: CDR1 SGHRS, CDR2 YFSETQ. The CDR3 nucleotides read TGCGCCAGCAGCTTGGTCGGGTACAATGAGCAGTTCTTC. Residues: CASSLVGYNEQFF.

The rearrangement links TRBV6-5 to TRBJ1-2; TRBD1 matches at 8 bases. The CDR3 spans 13 residues. V lost 6 bases and J lost 11; bases outside the gene matches: 11. Germline loops: CDR1 MNHEY, CDR2 SVGAGI. DNA for the CDR3: TGTGCCAGCAGCCCGACAGGGGAATGGCGGTACACCTTC. Translating gives CASSPTGEWRYTF.

This chain connects TRBV5-1 to TRBJ1-1; D is perhaps TRBD1 (6 bases). This CDR3 region has 12 residues. Germline lookup yields CDR1 SGHRS and CDR2 YFSETQ. With 0 bases removed from V and 11 bases from J, the gap between germline ends came to 11 bases. The CDR3 DNA sequence: TGCGCCAGCAGCTTGGAGACAGGAGCGGCTTTCTTT. As protein: CASSLETGAAFF.

The chain carries TRBV27 and TRBJ1-5; D gene uncertain. CDR1 and CDR2 (germline): MNHEY, SMNVEV (reference sequence). The V end lost 2 bases, the J end lost 5 bases, and 16 bases lay between the germline ends. The CDR3 is 16 residues long. The CDR3 spells CASSLEGRSSYQPQHF. In DNA form, the CDR3 reads TGTGCCAGCAGTTTAGAGGGCAGATCCTCCTATCAGCCCCAGCATTTT.

The V call is TRBV5-3, the J call TRBJ2-7, with a possible D match to TRBD1 (6 bases). TRBV5-3 is marked as an open reading frame, function uncertain. Trimming stripped 0 bases from V and 2 bases from J, with 12 bases between. This CDR3 contains 15 residues. CDR3 sequence: CARSLVAGDPYEQYF. The DNA for the CDR3 is TGTGCCAGAAGCTTGGTGGCAGGGGATCCCTACGAGCAGTACTTC.

The chain uses TRBV7-3 and TRBJ2-7, with a tentative D call TRBD2 (5 bases). Germline CDR1 reads SGHTA; CDR2 reads FQGTGA. The V gene lost 9 bases and the J gene lost 5 bases, with 23 bases spanning the gap. The CDR3 is 15 residues long. CDR3 residues: CASGRPANGINEQYF. The DNA for the CDR3 is TGTGCCAGTGGAAGACCGGCCAACGGGATAAACGAGCAGTACTTC.

This clone was observed a handful of times. CDR3 nucleotide sequence: TGCGCCAGCAGGGGGCGGGGCGGGTACAATGAGCAGTTCTTC. Amino acids: CASRGRGGYNEQFF. The V call is TRBV10-2, the J call TRBJ2-1, with a possible D match to TRBD2 (6 bases). Germline CDR1 is WSHSY and CDR2 is SAAADI. This CDR3 is 14 amino acids long. V lost 6 bases and J 4 bases, leaving 13 bases between the germline ends.

As for this clone: The junction departs from germline at one end; a sequencing error may be responsible. The sample contains more than one DNA sequence encoding this CDR3. The chain links TRBV7-6 to TRBJ1-6, with a weak D call TRBD1 (5 bases). Germline V gene sequence: CDR1 SGHVS, CDR2 FNYEAQ. The CDR3 contains 16 residues. The CDR3 DNA sequence: TGTGCCAGCAGCTTAAGGGCCGGACAACATAATTCCCCCCTCCACTTT. It specifies CASSLRAGQHNSPLHF.

The rearrangement joins TRBV18 to TRBJ2-7, with 9 bases aligning to TRBD2. Looked up from germline, CDR1 is KGHSH and CDR2 is LQKENI. V shed 1 base and J 0 bases; nucleotides not matched to a gene: 4. The CDR3 contains 16 residues. CDR3 loop: CASSPRSGGSSYEQYF. CDR3 DNA sequence: TGTGCCAGCTCACCACGTAGCGGGGGAAGCTCCTACGAGCAGTACTTC.

V is TRBV7-6 and J is TRBJ2-5; the match to TRBD2 covers 10 bases. CDR3 length: 15 residues. Germline V gene lookup returns CDR1 SGHVS and CDR2 FNYEAQ. Trimming cost V 5 bases and J 5 bases; bases outside gene matches: 8. The CDR3 sequence: CASSISGGAGETQYF. Written as DNA, the CDR3 is TGTGCCAGCAGCATCAGCGGGGGGGCCGGTGAGACCCAGTACTTC.

CDR3 in amino acids: CASSLQGRGDTQYF. CDR3 nucleotides: TGTGCCAGCAGCCTACAGGGGCGCGGAGATACGCAGTATTTT. The V and J genes are TRBV6-1 and TRBJ2-3; 7 bases line up with TRBD1. V lost 6 bases, J lost 5 bases, and 8 bases stayed unmatched. This CDR3 has 14 amino acids. CDR1 is MNHNS, CDR2 SASEGT, per germline.

The chain carries TRBV5-4 and TRBJ2-7; 7 bases agree with TRBD1. The germline CDR1 and CDR2 sequences are SGHNT and YYREEE (reference sequence). The CDR3 has 13 amino acids. The ends lost 4 bases at V and 6 bases at J; junction bases unmatched: 7. CDR3 residues: CASSPSRQGEQYF. For the CDR3, the DNA is TGTGCCAGCAGCCCTTCACGACAGGGCGAGCAGTACTTC.